This T cell receptor (beta chain) stems from a study of blood T cell repertoires in COVID-19. Whole-study context: There were acute and convalescent COVID-19 samples, and they came from the United States, Italy and Spain. PBMCs, B-cell-depleted T cells, or T cells provided the cDNA or gDNA that made up the material.

Concerning this clone itself: A read error may produce the germline difference seen at one junction end.

Germline-derived CDR1 and CDR2 are LNHDA and SQIVND (reference sequence). The CDR3 consists of 16 residues. As handled by the study authors: Estimation of nucleated cell counts relied on the amplification of reference gene primers. The data were produced by immunoSEQ multiplex PCR, yet TCRdb's version contains in-frame clones alone and is incomplete. The DNA was the basis for D and trimming; V, J and clone size are from that table. The top ten clones hold about 6.2% of a sample with some 70,000 clones, less than 85% of them seen once. The TCR originated in a man in his sixties with acute or convalescent COVID-19. The chain employs TRBV19 and TRBJ2-2; TRBD1 matches 7 bases. Sequencing was done on a sample of peripheral blood. CDR3 amino acids: CASNIRTGPNTGELFF. In nucleotides, the CDR3 is TGTGCCAGTAATATAAGGACAGGCCCGAACACCGGGGAGCTGTTTTTT.